The clone carrying this T cell receptor beta chain was seen ten or more times. The antigen remains undetermined. The sample belongs to a study of metastatic and nonmetastatic thyroid tumors. For the study at large: For malignant and benign thyroid patients, tumor or nodule tissue and blood were the sources whose repertoires were compared. Study-level points and caveats: Reportedly, malignant thyroid tumors had significantly higher TCR beta diversity than benign nodules, in blood and tumor.

The CDR3 sequence is 11 residues long. Trimming removed 3 bases from V and 6 bases from J, with 5 bases in between. CDR1 is MDHEN and CDR2 is SYDVKM in the germline V gene. In the source study's methods: Researchers built a distant-metastasis classifier for papillary thyroid cancer that drew on CDR3 differences across clinicopathological groups. TCRdb reanalyzed the PCR reads via MiXCR. TCRdb, rather than the study authors, made the V and J calls. The data hold tens of thousands of clones, with 12% observed a single time. Every patient was untreated before thyroid surgery. The sequenced sample was tumor tissue. The receptor comes from a female donor with papillary thyroid cancer or a benign thyroid nodule (not recorded which). Some clones in this sample may be carry-over from other donors' samples. The chain couples TRBV28 to TRBJ1-2; D gene unclear. The CDR3 DNA sequence: TGTGCCAGCAGTTTGAGGGATGGCTACACCTTC. Translated, it gives CASSLRDGYTF.